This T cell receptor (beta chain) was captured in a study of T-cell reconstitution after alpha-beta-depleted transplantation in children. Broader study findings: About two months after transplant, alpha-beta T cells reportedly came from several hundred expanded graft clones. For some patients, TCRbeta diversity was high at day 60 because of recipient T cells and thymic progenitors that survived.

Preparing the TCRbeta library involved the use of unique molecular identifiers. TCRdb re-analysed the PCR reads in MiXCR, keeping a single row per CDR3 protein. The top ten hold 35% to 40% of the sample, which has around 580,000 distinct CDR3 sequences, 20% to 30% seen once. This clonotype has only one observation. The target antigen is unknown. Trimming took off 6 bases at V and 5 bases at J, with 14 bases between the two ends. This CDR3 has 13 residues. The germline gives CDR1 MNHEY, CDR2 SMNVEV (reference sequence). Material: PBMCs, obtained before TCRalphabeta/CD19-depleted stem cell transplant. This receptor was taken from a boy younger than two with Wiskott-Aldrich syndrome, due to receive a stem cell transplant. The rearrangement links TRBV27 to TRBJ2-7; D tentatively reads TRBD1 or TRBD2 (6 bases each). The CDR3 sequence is CASRLGGGDEQYF. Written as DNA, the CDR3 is TGTGCCAGCAGACTAGGGGGAGGCGACGAGCAGTACTTC.